This T cell receptor beta chain was recorded in a study of human T cells and chemical hapten exposure. The CDR3 sequence is 13 residues long. Looked up from germline, CDR1 is DFQATT and CDR2 is SNEGSKA (reference sequence). V was cut by 5 bases and J by 3 bases, with 14 bases left in between. TCRdb reprocessed the RACE reads via MiXCR and lists one record per CDR3 protein. In the table there are some 360,000 distinct CDR3 sequences, roughly 5% of which are singletons. This clonotype was recorded a few times. As to time point: pre-sensitization, week 0. Treatment meaning: therapeutic diphenylcyclopropenone sensitization with weekly scalp DPC.

The chain is built from TRBV20-1 and TRBJ2-7; either TRBD1 or TRBD2 may fit D (5 bases each). The TCR originated in a woman between 50 and 59 years old with alopecia areata. Some clones in this sample may be carry-over from other donors' samples. The sequenced sample was whole blood, obtained in connection with sensitization to the hapten diphenylcyclopropenone (DPC). CDR3 sequence reads: CSAHEGELYEQYF. CDR3 DNA sequence: TGCAGTGCTCACGAAGGGGAGCTCTACGAGCAGTACTTC.